This T cell receptor (beta chain) was sequenced for a study of shared clonotypes between healthy human individuals. Findings and caveats of the study: The researchers took only blood, and tissue repertoires probably look different. Lower generation probabilities were found for non-shared clonotypes than for those shared by all four donors.

This clone was observed once. Antigen: not known. Produced via immunoSEQ multiplex PCR; TCRdb's table is partial and in-frame only. The profile covers around 2,000,000 clones, with roughly 94% appearing a single time and roughly 0.13% taken by the ten largest. Donors comprised only Caucasian adults living in Nashville, Tennessee. The CD4+ fraction was divided into a CD45RA+ naive subset and a CD45RA-negative memory subset. The TCR comes from a man aged 18 to 29 in good health. The specimen sequenced was naive CD4+ T cells sorted from blood. Noted subset: CD45RA+ positively selected.

The CDR3 sequence: CASISGSGNSEAFF. The CDR3, as DNA: TGTGCCAGCATCTCTGGGTCAGGAAACTCTGAAGCTTTCTTT. The chain combines TRBV6-6 with TRBJ1-1; D is ambiguous. CDR1 MNHNY and CDR2 SVGAGI come from the germline V gene (reference sequence). The CDR3 loop spans 14 amino acids. The germline V and J ends were trimmed by 7 bases and 6 bases, with 18 bases remaining between them.